The sequence of this TCR beta chain was determined in a study of OX40 agonist ivuxolimab in advanced cancers. Study-level background: Ivuxolimab, which patients received intravenously every 2 weeks, was dosed at 0.01 to 10 mg/kg. Three patients had partial responses: one hepatocellular carcinoma, two cutaneous melanoma.

Clones were sequenced by immunoSEQ multiplex PCR, and TCRdb holds only the in-frame ones, with some missing. The sample contains tens of thousands of clones, about 88% of which appear only once. Overall study results and limits: Some nonresponders likewise displayed low normalized T-cell clonal expansion. CD4+ and CD8+ blood T cells expanded clonally by week 6 at 0.1 to 3.0 mg/kg.

In regard to this clone: No antigen is known for it.

The V end was cut by 4 bases, the J end by 2 bases, with 13 bases between. CDR3 length equals 15 residues. In germline, CDR1 is MNHNS, CDR2 SASEGT. The specimen comprised CD4+ or CD8+ T cells sorted from blood, sampled in a trial of the OX40 agonist ivuxolimab. V usage is TRBV6-1 and J usage is TRBJ2-3; D perhaps matches TRBD2 (5 bases). The clonotype originates from an adult with an advanced solid tumor such as melanoma, head and neck, liver or kidney cancer. The CDR3 protein is CASSAAGLTTDTQYF. As DNA, the CDR3 is TGTGCCAGCAGTGCAGCCGGACTCACCACAGATACGCAGTATTTT.